This T cell receptor (beta chain) was captured in a study of blood T cells in healthy people across ages. Study background: Every two T cells gave about one barcoded beta molecule via template switching.

About this clonotype itself: The target antigen is unknown. It may be a read error: a sequence one base away is much more abundant.

The authors extracted at least 6 micrograms of total RNA per sample. The CDR3 contains 16 residues. Germline values: CDR1 SGHTA, CDR2 FQGNSA. Alongside a J-beta primer mix, a sample-barcoded 5' primer served in a second PCR lasting 7 to 11 cycles. Each cDNA was tagged by a template-switch adaptor containing 12 random nucleotides. Via MiXCR, TCRdb re-called the 5' RACE reads, giving one row per CDR3 protein. The table shows around 870,000 distinct CDR3 sequences, with under 30% occurring only once. Regarding the study as a whole: With unsorted PBMCs, a conclusive comparison of naive versus antigen-experienced cells was not possible.

This chain connects TRBV7-2 to TRBJ1-5; D not certain. Material for sequencing was blood. The sequence was obtained from a woman aged 80 or over in good health. CDR3 sequence: CASSSDGPYSSQPQHF. The CDR3 DNA reads TGTGCCAGCAGCTCCGATGGACCTTATAGCAGTCAGCCCCAGCATTTT.